The rows below give T cell receptor beta chains drawn from one sample of a study of patients and donors after allogeneic stem cell transplantation. TCRdb ran MiXCR on the RT-PCR reads and lists one entry per CDR3 protein. This repertoire shows about 230,000 distinct CDR3 sequences, around an eighth found once; its top ten account for 11%. The sequenced sample was blood, either unsorted or a sorted T cell fraction (not recorded which). The receptors derive from a human donor who was either an allogeneic HSCT recipient or a stem cell or donor lymphocyte infusion donor (not recorded which). It is not recorded whose cells these are; they may come from a transplant donor. The CDR3 runs from the conserved cysteine through the conserved F or W. The order of the fields is V gene, clone size, J gene, D gene, CDR3 DNA, CDR3 protein. The D gene is left open where the match is weak. Rows may omit the clone size; those that give it use once, few, many or a size class.

V gene: TRBV6-1; clone size: NA; J gene: TRBJ2-4; D gene: NA; CDR3 DNA: TGTGCCAGCGAGGGGGGAGGCAGCCTAAACATTCAGTACTTC; CDR3 protein: CASEGGGSLNIQYF
V gene: TRBV27; clone size: NA; J gene: TRBJ2-3; D gene: NA; CDR3 DNA: TGTGCCAGCAGTTATACCGGATTGGGCGGTACGCAGTATTTT; CDR3 protein: CASSYTGLGGTQYF
V gene: TRBV12-3/TRBV12-4; clone size: NA; J gene: TRBJ2-7; D gene: TRBD2; CDR3 DNA: TGTGCCAGCAGTGGGACCGGGACTAGCGGGAGGGCCCCTCACGAGCAGTACTTC; CDR3 protein: CASSGTGTSGRAPHEQYF
V gene: TRBV30; clone size: few; J gene: TRBJ1-4; D gene: NA; CDR3 DNA: TGTGCCTGGAACCCGGTGTTGGAAGGATATGGTGAAAAACTGTTTTTT; CDR3 protein: CAWNPVLEGYGEKLFF
V gene: TRBV10-3; clone size: NA; J gene: TRBJ2-1; D gene: NA; CDR3 DNA: TGTGCCATCAGTGAGTCAGAAGGGGCTTGGGTCAATGAGCAGTTCTTC; CDR3 protein: CAISESEGAWVNEQFF
V gene: TRBV10-3; clone size: NA; J gene: TRBJ1-4; D gene: NA; CDR3 DNA: TGTGCCATCAGCAGGGACGGAACTAATGAAAAACTGTTTTTT; CDR3 protein: CAISRDGTNEKLFF
V gene: TRBV5-5; clone size: NA; J gene: TRBJ1-5; D gene: TRBD1; CDR3 DNA: TGTGCCAGCAGCTCTGGTAGGGGACAGAATCAGCCCCAGCATTTT; CDR3 protein: CASSSGRGQNQPQHF
V gene: TRBV5-1; clone size: many; J gene: TRBJ2-7; D gene: NA; CDR3 DNA: TGCGCCAGCAGCTTAGGGGCCGAGGGTACGTTGGGCGAGCAGTACTTC; CDR3 protein: CASSLGAEGTLGEQYF
V gene: TRBV30; clone size: NA; J gene: TRBJ1-2; D gene: TRBD1; CDR3 DNA: TGTGCCTGGAGTGTACGGCAGGGGGCCAGGTGGTCCTATGGCTACACCTTC; CDR3 protein: CAWSVRQGARWSYGYTF
V gene: TRBV5-1; clone size: NA; J gene: TRBJ2-3; D gene: NA; CDR3 DNA: TGCGCCAGCAGTAGCCTTAACACAGATACGCAGTATTTT; CDR3 protein: CASSSLNTDTQYF
V gene: TRBV27; clone size: NA; J gene: TRBJ2-3; D gene: TRBD2; CDR3 DNA: TGTGCCAGCAGACCGGATCAGCGGGGGACGCAGTATTTT; CDR3 protein: CASRPDQRGTQYF
V gene: TRBV12-3/TRBV12-4; clone size: many; J gene: TRBJ1-1; D gene: NA; CDR3 DNA: TGTGCCAGCAGTTTTAGCCGGCCTGAAGCTTTCTTT; CDR3 protein: CASSFSRPEAFF
V gene: TRBV11-2; clone size: NA; J gene: TRBJ2-1; D gene: NA; CDR3 DNA: TGTGCCAGCAGCTTAAGTAGAAGTAAATACAATGAGCAGTTCTTC; CDR3 protein: CASSLSRSKYNEQFF
V gene: TRBV12-3/TRBV12-4; clone size: many; J gene: TRBJ2-7; D gene: NA; CDR3 DNA: TGTGCCAGCAGAAACCGCGGCTTCTGGCCGAGCTCCTACGAGCAGTACTTC; CDR3 protein: CASRNRGFWPSSYEQYF
V gene: TRBV29-1; clone size: many; J gene: TRBJ1-3; D gene: NA; CDR3 DNA: TGCAGCGTCCGACCCAGCTCTGGAAACACCATATATTTT; CDR3 protein: CSVRPSSGNTIYF
V gene: TRBV7-7; clone size: few; J gene: TRBJ1-4; D gene: TRBD1; CDR3 DNA: TGTGCTAGCAGCCCGGGGACAGGGGGAAATGAAAAACTGTTTTTT; CDR3 protein: CASSPGTGGNEKLFF
V gene: TRBV7-8; clone size: many; J gene: TRBJ2-1; D gene: NA; CDR3 DNA: TGTGCCAGCAGCCCACCTCAGCGCGGGGAGCAGTTCTTC; CDR3 protein: CASSPPQRGEQFF
V gene: TRBV10-3; clone size: NA; J gene: TRBJ1-6; D gene: TRBD1; CDR3 DNA: TGTGCCCTCCAGGGGGATATGAATTCACCCCTCCACTTT; CDR3 protein: CALQGDMNSPLHF
V gene: TRBV14; clone size: NA; J gene: TRBJ2-1; D gene: NA; CDR3 DNA: TGTGCCAGCAGCCAAGATATAAGGGTCTCACCCATTTACAATGAGCAGTTCTTC; CDR3 protein: CASSQDIRVSPIYNEQFF
V gene: TRBV27; clone size: NA; J gene: TRBJ1-1; D gene: NA; CDR3 DNA: TGTGCCAGCAGTAGGTCAGGGTTCTACACTGAAGCTTTCTTT; CDR3 protein: CASSRSGFYTEAFF
V gene: TRBV12-3/TRBV12-4; clone size: few; J gene: TRBJ1-6; D gene: NA; CDR3 DNA: TGTGCCAGCAGTTTGGCAGACGAGTATAATTCACCCCTCCACTTT; CDR3 protein: CASSLADEYNSPLHF
V gene: TRBV20-1; clone size: many; J gene: TRBJ2-1; D gene: TRBD2; CDR3 DNA: TGCAGTGCTAGACCGGCTAGCGGGAGCTCCTACAATGAGCAGTTCTTC; CDR3 protein: CSARPASGSSYNEQFF
V gene: TRBV3-1; clone size: few; J gene: TRBJ2-1; D gene: NA; CDR3 DNA: TGTGCCAGCAGCCCCTCCGACCGGGTCCCGTTCTTC; CDR3 protein: CASSPSDRVPFF
V gene: TRBV6-8; clone size: NA; J gene: TRBJ2-2; D gene: TRBD1; CDR3 DNA: TGTGCCAGCAGTGCCACCGCCCACGGGACAGGGCACGGGGAGCTGTTTTTT; CDR3 protein: CASSATAHGTGHGELFF
V gene: TRBV6-1; clone size: few; J gene: TRBJ1-4; D gene: TRBD1; CDR3 DNA: TGTGCCAGCAGATCCGGACAGGGATGGGAAAAACTGTTTTTT; CDR3 protein: CASRSGQGWEKLFF
V gene: TRBV20-1; clone size: NA; J gene: TRBJ1-4; D gene: TRBD1; CDR3 DNA: TGCAGTGCTAGCGGTGACAGGGCCCTGGGTGAAAAACTGTTTTTT; CDR3 protein: CSASGDRALGEKLFF
V gene: TRBV3-1; clone size: NA; J gene: TRBJ2-6; D gene: NA; CDR3 DNA: TGTGCCAGCAGCCAAGATAGAGGACGTAAAGACTCTGGGGCCAACGTCCTGACTTTC; CDR3 protein: CASSQDRGRKDSGANVLTF
V gene: TRBV6-2/TRBV6-3; clone size: NA; J gene: TRBJ2-3; D gene: TRBD2; CDR3 DNA: TGTGCCAGCAGTTACCTCGGGACTAGTGAGGGAGATACGCAGTATTTT; CDR3 protein: CASSYLGTSEGDTQYF
V gene: TRBV25-1; clone size: few; J gene: TRBJ2-4; D gene: NA; CDR3 DNA: TGTGCCAGCTCATCTGACGGACAGTTCATAGCCAAAAACATTCAGTACTTC; CDR3 protein: CASSSDGQFIAKNIQYF
V gene: TRBV2; clone size: NA; J gene: TRBJ2-5; D gene: TRBD2; CDR3 DNA: TGTGCCAGCAGTATCGGACTAGCGGGGACAGAGACCCAGTACTTC; CDR3 protein: CASSIGLAGTETQYF
V gene: TRBV20-1; clone size: NA; J gene: TRBJ2-7; D gene: NA; CDR3 DNA: TGCAGTGCTAGAGAAGGCGGTTCCTACGAGCAGTACTTC; CDR3 protein: CSAREGGSYEQYF
V gene: TRBV6-1; clone size: many; J gene: TRBJ2-1; D gene: NA; CDR3 DNA: TGTGCCAGCAGTCAACAGGGGAGGGTATACAATGAGCAGTTCTTC; CDR3 protein: CASSQQGRVYNEQFF
V gene: TRBV29-1; clone size: few; J gene: TRBJ2-2; D gene: NA; CDR3 DNA: TGCAGCGCTGTGGGGGCTACAATCACCGGGGAGCTGTTTTTT; CDR3 protein: CSAVGATITGELFF
V gene: TRBV11-2; clone size: few; J gene: TRBJ1-2; D gene: NA; CDR3 DNA: TGTGCCAGCAGCTTAGACAGGGCTTCCTATGGCTACACCTTC; CDR3 protein: CASSLDRASYGYTF
V gene: TRBV10-3; clone size: many; J gene: TRBJ2-3; D gene: NA; CDR3 DNA: TGTGCCATCTCCTGGGGGCCTGACACAGATACGCAGTATTTT; CDR3 protein: CAISWGPDTDTQYF
V gene: TRBV18; clone size: NA; J gene: TRBJ1-1; D gene: NA; CDR3 DNA: TGTGCCAGCTCACCATCCCAGGCGCTTGAAGCTTTCTTT; CDR3 protein: CASSPSQALEAFF
V gene: TRBV5-1; clone size: NA; J gene: TRBJ2-2; D gene: NA; CDR3 DNA: TGCGCCAGCAGCACCCTCCCCGGAGGAGGGGAGCTGTTTTTT; CDR3 protein: CASSTLPGGGELFF
V gene: TRBV9; clone size: NA; J gene: TRBJ1-2; D gene: NA; CDR3 DNA: TGTGCCAGCACCCTTTCCCCCGCCTCTAGCTATGGCTACACCTTC; CDR3 protein: CASTLSPASSYGYTF
V gene: TRBV12-3/TRBV12-4; clone size: few; J gene: TRBJ2-2; D gene: NA; CDR3 DNA: TGTGCCAGCAGGCCCGGGACGGCGAACACCGGGGAGCTGTTTTTT; CDR3 protein: CASRPGTANTGELFF
V gene: TRBV20-1; clone size: few; J gene: TRBJ1-4; D gene: TRBD1; CDR3 DNA: TGCAGTGCTGAGGGGGCGCCTAATGAAAAACTGTTTTTT; CDR3 protein: CSAEGAPNEKLFF
V gene: TRBV2; clone size: few; J gene: TRBJ2-7; D gene: TRBD2; CDR3 DNA: TGTGCCAGCGGAGGGCGTCAGCGGGAGGGCCGAACCGAGCAGTACTTC; CDR3 protein: CASGGRQREGRTEQYF
V gene: TRBV7-9; clone size: few; J gene: TRBJ2-7; D gene: TRBD1; CDR3 DNA: TGTGCCAGCAGAAAAGGGACAGGGGGCCCCGAGCAGTACTTC; CDR3 protein: CASRKGTGGPEQYF
V gene: TRBV4-2; clone size: many; J gene: TRBJ1-3; D gene: TRBD1; CDR3 DNA: TGTGCCAGCAGCCCTCGACAGGGGACAGGAAACACCATATATTTT; CDR3 protein: CASSPRQGTGNTIYF
V gene: TRBV28; clone size: NA; J gene: TRBJ2-1; D gene: TRBD1; CDR3 DNA: TGTGCCAGCAGCACTCCCGGGACAGGGGGCAGGAATGAGCAGTTCTTC; CDR3 protein: CASSTPGTGGRNEQFF
V gene: TRBV27; clone size: NA; J gene: TRBJ1-1; D gene: TRBD1; CDR3 DNA: TGTGCCAGCAGCCACAGGGGGTTATCGGCTGAAGCTTTCTTT; CDR3 protein: CASSHRGLSAEAFF
V gene: TRBV4-3; clone size: NA; J gene: TRBJ1-2; D gene: NA; CDR3 DNA: TGCGCCAGCAGCCAAGTAATAGGGACGGAATCATATGGCTACAGCTTC; CDR3 protein: CASSQVIGTESYGYSF
V gene: TRBV29-1; clone size: NA; J gene: TRBJ1-1; D gene: NA; CDR3 DNA: TGCAGCGTTGAAGATACAGGGTTGGCTGAAGCTTTCTTT; CDR3 protein: CSVEDTGLAEAFF
V gene: TRBV6-1; clone size: few; J gene: TRBJ2-1; D gene: TRBD1; CDR3 DNA: TGTGCCAGCAGCCGGGACAGGGTCATGAATGAGCAGTTCTTC; CDR3 protein: CASSRDRVMNEQFF
V gene: TRBV10-3; clone size: many; J gene: TRBJ2-2; D gene: NA; CDR3 DNA: TGTGCCATCCGGAGCGGCCTCTTCGACACCGGGGAGCTGTTTTTT; CDR3 protein: CAIRSGLFDTGELFF
V gene: TRBV29-1; clone size: NA; J gene: TRBJ2-7; D gene: TRBD2; CDR3 DNA: TGCAGCGGGAGACTAGCGGGAGTAAGGGAGCAGTACTTC; CDR3 protein: CSGRLAGVREQYF
V gene: TRBV5-1; clone size: NA; J gene: TRBJ2-7; D gene: TRBD2; CDR3 DNA: TGCGCCAGCAGCGGGGAGGGGTTTGCGGGCACCTACGAGCAGTACTTC; CDR3 protein: CASSGEGFAGTYEQYF
V gene: TRBV9; clone size: few; J gene: TRBJ2-3; D gene: NA; CDR3 DNA: TGTGCCAGCAGCCTACCCGGGGCCCGCACAGATACGCAGTATTTT; CDR3 protein: CASSLPGARTDTQYF
V gene: TRBV6-2/TRBV6-3; clone size: few; J gene: TRBJ2-5; D gene: NA; CDR3 DNA: TGTGCCAGCAGTTACGGGCCACAAGGAGGGCAAGAGACCCAGTACTTC; CDR3 protein: CASSYGPQGGQETQYF